These T cell receptor beta chains were read from a single sample in a study of a mutant IDH1 vaccine in newly diagnosed glioma. For these TCRs, the target antigens are not known. Measured with immunoSEQ multiplex PCR; TCRdb has only the in-frame clones, and not every one. The sample has 60,000 or so clones, roughly 84% seen once. The sequenced sample was PBMCs, obtained from a glioma patient whose treatment included an IDH1 peptide vaccine. These receptors were collected from a man younger than 45 with glioma. Each CDR3 is given with its conserved first and last residue. The order of the fields is clone size, J gene, D gene, V gene, CDR3 length, CDR3 protein, CDR3 DNA. D genes are given only for firm matches. Expanded clones are given a class, and other clones once, few, many or no size at all.

>.|TRBJ2-5|.|TRBV7-9|14
CASSLAWGKETQYF
TGTGCCAGCAGCTTAGCCTGGGGTAAAGAGACCCAGTACTTC
>few|TRBJ1-4|TRBD1|TRBV4-2|14
CASSQDRGNEKLFF
TGTGCCAGCAGCCAAGACAGGGGGAACGAAAAACTGTTTTTT
>.|TRBJ1-4|TRBD1|TRBV7-9|13
CAESTGAGEKLFF
TGTGCCGAATCGACAGGGGCGGGTGAAAAACTGTTTTTT
>.|TRBJ2-3|.|TRBV27|12
CASSHSTDTQYF
TGTGCCAGCAGCCATAGCACAGATACGCAGTATTTT
>.|TRBJ2-1|.|TRBV5-1|14
CASSIGPVPNEQFF
TGCGCCAGCAGCATAGGTCCCGTCCCCAATGAGCAGTTCTTC
>once|TRBJ2-5|.|TRBV5-5|18
CASSLLPAGQLKQETQYF
TGTGCCAGCAGCTTATTACCGGCAGGACAGCTCAAACAAGAGACCCAGTACTTC
>.|TRBJ2-7|TRBD2|TRBV6-6|16
CASSYSSSGGPYEQYF
TGTGCCAGCAGTTACTCCTCTAGCGGGGGTCCCTACGAGCAGTACTTC
>.|TRBJ1-5|.|TRBV7-2|16
CASSRYMTGGVEPQHF
TGTGCCAGCAGCAGATACATGACAGGTGGCGTAGAGCCCCAGCATTTT
>.|TRBJ2-2|TRBD1|TRBV9|16
CASSGGGQGLIGELFF
TGTGCCAGCAGCGGCGGGGGACAGGGGTTAATCGGGGAGCTGTTTTTT
>.|TRBJ2-5|TRBD2|TRBV7-2|19
CASSSLANLWGLGKETQYF
TGTGCCAGCAGCTCCTTAGCGAATTTATGGGGACTAGGGAAAGAGACCCAGTACTTC
>.|TRBJ2-7|TRBD1|TRBV30|14
CACRDRVGSYEQYF
TGTGCCTGCAGGGACAGGGTGGGGTCCTACGAGCAGTACTTC
>.|TRBJ2-7|.|TRBV27|12
CASSSQSYEQYF
TGTGCCAGCAGTTCCCAGAGCTACGAGCAGTACTTC
>.|TRBJ2-7|.|TRBV4-1|13
CASSQQEAYEQYF
TGCGCCAGCAGCCAGCAGGAGGCCTACGAGCAGTACTTC
>.|TRBJ1-1|.|TRBV5-1|16
CASSLVRLGLGTEAFF
TGCGCCAGCAGCTTGGTGCGATTAGGTCTGGGCACTGAAGCTTTCTTT
>.|TRBJ2-1|.|TRBV6-5|15
CASKEGGAAYNEQFF
TGTGCCAGCAAGGAAGGAGGGGCCGCCTACAATGAGCAGTTCTTC
>.|TRBJ1-6|TRBD1|TRBV7-9|16
CASSPQGTGGNSPLHF
TGTGCCAGCAGCCCCCAGGGGACAGGGGGTAATTCACCCCTCCACTTT
>once|TRBJ2-1|.|TRBV18|12
CASSLAHNEQFF
TGTGCCAGCTCACTAGCCCACAATGAGCAGTTCTTC
>.|TRBJ2-1|TRBD2|TRBV4-1|15
CASSHGTSGRNEQFF
TGCGCCAGCAGCCACGGGACTAGCGGCCGGAATGAGCAGTTCTTC
>.|TRBJ2-7|.|TRBV5-1|12
CASSQGTYEQYF
TGCGCCAGCAGCCAGGGCACCTACGAGCAGTACTTC
>.|TRBJ1-5|TRBD1|TRBV19|17
CASSILWTGAGNQPQHF
TGTGCCAGTAGTATACTCTGGACAGGGGCTGGGAATCAGCCCCAGCATTTT
>.|TRBJ2-7|.|TRBV5-1|15
CASSLRTVSSYEQYF
TGCGCCAGCAGCTTGAGGACAGTTAGCTCCTACGAGCAGTACTTC
>.|TRBJ2-1|.|TRBV11-2|13
CASSLGSYNEQFF
TGTGCCAGCAGCTTGGGTAGCTACAATGAGCAGTTCTTC
>.|TRBJ2-7|.|TRBV28|12
CASSLYDREQYF
TGTGCCAGCAGTTTATATGATCGAGAGCAGTACTTC
>.|TRBJ2-2|.|TRBV11-3|12
CASSGGPGELFF
TGTGCCAGCAGCGGCGGACCCGGGGAGCTGTTTTTT
>.|TRBJ1-2|TRBD1|TRBV7-9|15
CASSFAQDRGRGYTF
TGTGCCAGCAGCTTTGCCCAAGACAGGGGTCGTGGCTACACCTTC
>.|TRBJ1-2|.|TRBV19|14
CASRAGPANYGYTF
TGTGCCAGTAGAGCAGGCCCAGCTAACTATGGCTACACCTTC
>.|TRBJ2-7|.|TRBV29-1|12
CSVPGDSYEQYF
TGCAGCGTGCCGGGGGACAGCTACGAGCAGTACTTC
>.|TRBJ2-7|.|TRBV6-5|13
CASSYSLAYEQYF
TGTGCCAGCAGTTACTCCCTAGCCTACGAGCAGTACTTC
>.|TRBJ2-5|.|TRBV5-1|15
CASSPDNRGWETQYF
TGCGCCAGCAGCCCAGACAACCGGGGATGGGAGACCCAGTACTTC
>.|TRBJ1-5|.|TRBV7-8|16
CASSWWGLGSNQPQHF
TGTGCCAGCAGCTGGTGGGGGCTTGGGAGCAATCAGCCCCAGCATTTT
>once|TRBJ2-7|.|TRBV5-5|15
CASSQFSGTGYEQYF
TGTGCCAGCAGCCAATTCTCCGGGACTGGGTACGAGCAGTACTTC
>once|TRBJ2-1|.|TRBV30|11
CAWNGRREQFF
TGTGCCTGGAATGGTCGACGGGAGCAGTTCTTC
>.|TRBJ1-1|TRBD1|TRBV15|17
CATSRDDRVRPTTEAFF
TGTGCCACCAGCAGAGACGACAGGGTGAGGCCGACGACTGAAGCTTTCTTT
>.|TRBJ1-1|.|TRBV5-1|11
CASSLGTEAFF
TGCGCCAGCAGCTTAGGAACTGAAGCTTTCTTT
>once|TRBJ1-6|.|TRBV6-1|14
CASNPMMLNSPLHF
TGTGCCAGCAACCCTATGATGCTGAATTCACCCCTCCACTTT
>.|TRBJ2-7|.|TRBV9|14
CASSVAGGTYEQYF
TGTGCCAGCAGCGTAGCTGGCGGAACCTACGAGCAGTACTTC
>.|TRBJ2-3|TRBD2|TRBV6-4|15
CASSRLAGSTDTQYF
TGTGCCAGCAGTCGACTAGCGGGAAGCACAGATACGCAGTATTTT
>.|TRBJ2-6|TRBD1|TRBV5-1|22
CASRGFGTGAYTVGSGANVLTF
TGCGCCAGCAGGGGGTTCGGGACAGGGGCCTACACAGTCGGCTCTGGGGCCAACGTCCTGACTTTC
>.|TRBJ1-1|TRBD1|TRBV27|20
CASSLRAYPGTQGGRTEAFF
TGTGCCAGCAGCTTAAGGGCCTATCCGGGAACCCAGGGGGGAAGGACTGAAGCTTTCTTT
>few|TRBJ1-5|.|TRBV2|15
CASSEQGASNQPQHF
TGTGCCAGCAGTGAACAAGGGGCTAGCAATCAGCCCCAGCATTTT
>.|TRBJ1-2|.|TRBV29-1|15
CSVGTPGSVSRGYTF
TGCAGCGTTGGGACACCGGGAAGTGTTTCGAGGGGCTACACCTTC
>.|TRBJ1-3|.|TRBV11-2|15
CASRETGLSGNTIYF
TGTGCCAGCAGAGAGACAGGCCTCTCTGGAAACACCATATATTTT